This T cell receptor beta chain is from a study of control samples from healthy donors and cancer patients. This CDR3 contains 18 residues. CDR1 and CDR2 from the germline V gene are MDHEN and SYDVKM. TCRdb's table, derived via immunoSEQ multiplex PCR, lists solely in-frame clones and lacks some. Among about 120,000 clones, under 95% were seen once, and the ten largest hold 1.5% to 2%. Of note for this clone: At one of its ends the junction is not consistent with the germline gene, which may arise from a read error.

The origin of this receptor is a man aged 45-65 years with head and neck cancer. This chain joins TRBV28 and TRBJ1-5, with 7 bases matching TRBD1. Sequencing was done on a sample of PBMCs. The CDR3 reads CTSSLSDRVPSSNQPQHF. The CDR3 region has the DNA TGTACCAGCAGTTTATCCGACAGGGTTCCTAGTAGCAATCAGCCCCAGCATTTT. The full variable domain, completed using reference TRBV28 and TRBJ1-5, is DVKVTQSSRYLVKRTGEKVFLECVQDMDHENMFWYRQDPGLGLRLIYFSYDVKMKEKGDIPEGYSVSREKKERFSLILESASTNQTSMYLCTSSLSDRVPSSNQPQHFGDGTRLSIL.